This TCR beta chain was observed in a study of siplizumab effects on memory and regulatory T cells. The CDR3 sequence is 15 residues long. Trimming took 8 bases from V and 4 from J; bases not matched to a gene: 11. CDR1 and CDR2 from the germline V gene are LNHDA and SQIVND (reference sequence). Assays examined about 10^5 TCR templates per sample. Only in-frame clones appear in the TCRdb table, and some are missing; sequencing was by immunoSEQ multiplex PCR. The repertoire holds about 100,000 clones, with over 85% as singletons. Findings and caveats of the study: Sequences below about 10^-5 frequency were poorly captured. As a result, only a minor fraction of alloreactive clones mapped to unstimulated subsets. Both greater diversity than memory cells and a major contribution to the alloresponse seemed to characterize naive T cells. Proliferating siplizumab-culture Treg suppressive function went unconfirmed.

On this clone itself: Antigen specificity is unknown.

The sequenced sample consisted of Tregs sorted from blood. The V gene is TRBV19, the J gene TRBJ1-2, with 9 nucleotides matching TRBD1. The TCR sequence derives from a human donor in good health. Written as DNA, the CDR3 is TGTGCCAGTGCTTTCCCGGGACAGGGAATCTATGGCTACACCTTC. It specifies CASAFPGQGIYGYTF. Filled out from reference TRBV19 and TRBJ1-2, the complete variable domain reads DGGITQSPKYLFRKEGQNVTLSCEQNLNHDAMYWYRQDPGQGLRLIYYSQIVNDFQKGDIAEGYSVSREKKESFPLTVTSAQKNPTAFYLCASAFPGQGIYGYTFGSGTRLTVV.